This paragraph covers one T cell receptor (beta chain) sequence. This clonotype was seen repeatedly, ten times or more. The target of this receptor is not known. The sample holds no much larger clone one base away, and base qualities are not on file. The data stem from a study of CD8 T cells in ankylosing spondylitis (dated by TCRdb to 2017 to 2019). Describing the broader study: The study set out to find disease-linked TCR variants by profiling T cell receptor beta repertoires in ankylosing spondylitis patients and healthy donors. Peripheral blood was sampled, and synovial fluid was additionally collected from ankylosing spondylitis patients. The full study cohort was made up of under 30 ankylosing spondylitis patients and 108 healthy donors. The research as a whole found: A CD8+ phenotype was shown by the disease-linked clones, which were found at relatively low frequencies in peripheral blood. The disease-linked clones were reported to be significantly enriched in matched synovial fluid samples from ankylosing spondylitis patients. Blood from ankylosing spondylitis patients appeared to be characterized by a TCR beta motif made up of several highly homologous amino acid variants. Some TCR beta motif variants had previously been reported in synovial fluid and blood of reactive arthritis patients, which suggested common disease-initiation mechanisms.

Sequencing took place on an Illumina HiSeq 2500. TCR beta libraries were prepared by quantitative 5'-RACE with molecular barcodes. The published analysis was carried out like this. A new computational method based on a probabilistic model of VDJ rearrangement was used to identify disease-linked TCR variants. TCRdb trimmed the raw reads at Q25, called clones with MiXCR and kept productive beta chains. Records with the same CDR3 protein are collapsed into one entry carrying the most frequent genes and DNA. TCRdb, not the original authors, processed these V and J calls. The sample yields around 130,000 distinct CDR3 sequences; around 7% were counted once. 12% of the sample goes to the ten largest clones. There are 12 amino acids in the CDR3, from cysteine to phenylalanine inclusive. Only CDR3 DNA remains: 36 bases, in frame from the first base. CDR1 and CDR2 were assigned from the germline V gene as SNHLY and FYNNEI. V gives up 5 bases and J gives up 0 bases, and the segment between their germline ends measures 2 bases.

The source material was blood, either unsorted or a sorted T cell fraction (not recorded which). The sequence joins TRBV2 to TRBJ1-5; no D gene can be assigned with confidence. The source is a male donor with ankylosing spondylitis or in good health (not recorded which). The CDR3 reads CASSYSNQPQHF. The nucleotide sequence reads TGTGCCAGCAGTTATAGCAATCAGCCCCAGCATTTT.